This is a list of T cell receptor beta chains from one sample in a study of blood T cell repertoires in COVID-19. Clones were sequenced by immunoSEQ multiplex PCR, and TCRdb holds only the in-frame ones, with some missing. The top ten hold around 3.9% of the sample, which has roughly 320,000 clones, 90% to 95% seen once. Input material: PBMCs or T cells enriched from blood (not recorded which). The receptors come from a woman aged 30 to 39 who had been exposed to COVID-19. CDR3s include the opening cysteine and the closing phenylalanine or tryptophan. D genes are given only for firm matches. Clone size is stated in some rows and not others, as once, few, many or a class when expanded.

>.|.|TRBJ1-2|TRBV19
CASSTKGGANYGYTF
TGTGCCAGTAGTACGAAAGGGGGTGCTAACTATGGCTACACCTTC
>.|few|TRBJ1-6|TRBV28
CASKLEERNNSPLHF
TGTGCCAGCAAACTAGAGGAGAGAAATAATTCACCCCTCCACTTT
>.|once|TRBJ2-7|TRBV21-1
CASSKKCVQGTGGYEQYF
TGTGCCAGCAGCAAAAAATGCGTACAAGGGACAGGGGGGTACGAGCAGTACTTC
>.|.|TRBJ2-1|TRBV23-1
CARLHRDTAYNEQFF
TGCGCCAGGCTACACCGGGACACGGCCTACAATGAGCAGTTCTTC
>TRBD1|.|TRBJ2-7|TRBV12-5
CASGLVLGQGSYEQYF
TGTGCTAGTGGTTTGGTACTAGGACAGGGGTCCTACGAGCAGTACTTC
>TRBD1|.|TRBJ1-5|TRBV6-1
CASSEQGQHQPQHF
TGTGCCAGCAGTGAACAGGGACAGCATCAGCCCCAGCATTTT
>TRBD1|.|TRBJ2-7|TRBV27
CASSYRGSYLESSYEQYF
TGTGCCAGCAGCTACAGGGGAAGCTATTTAGAAAGCTCCTACGAGCAGTACTTC
>.|few|TRBJ2-5|TRBV6-5
CASSYSISQRGETQYF
TGTGCCAGCAGTTACTCGATATCCCAGAGGGGGGAGACCCAGTACTTC
>.|.|TRBJ2-3|TRBV7-3
CASSRGGGGTDTQYF
TGTGCCAGCAGCAGAGGCGGGGGCGGCACAGATACGCAGTATTTT
>.|.|TRBJ1-3|TRBV7-3
CASSPRAGDTIYF
TGTGCCAGCAGCCCAAGGGCGGGAGACACCATATATTTT
>.|.|TRBJ2-7|TRBV7-2
CASSSTGVSPGFSEQYF
TGTGCCAGCAGCTCCACCGGGGTTAGCCCAGGATTTTCCGAGCAGTACTTC
>.|.|TRBJ2-3|TRBV5-1
CASRTVDTQYF
TGCGCCAGCAGGACAGTCGATACGCAGTATTTT
>.|few|TRBJ2-2|TRBV9
CASSVGRTTYTGELFF
TGTGCCAGCAGCGTAGGTAGGACTACCTACACCGGGGAGCTGTTTTTT
>.|once|TRBJ1-2|TRBV12-5
CASGSPPLYGYTF
TGTGCTAGTGGTTCCCCCCCTCTCTATGGCTACACCTTC
>.|.|TRBJ1-2|TRBV18
CASSRTDNYGYTF
TGTGCCAGCTCGCGGACAGACAACTATGGCTACACCTTC
>TRBD2|.|TRBJ2-3|TRBV5-4
CASSLAGTSGGSDTQYF
TGTGCCAGCAGCTTGGCCGGGACTAGCGGGGGTTCAGATACGCAGTATTTT
>TRBD2|.|TRBJ2-1|TRBV4-1
CASSPPSGVYNEQFF
TGCGCCAGCAGCCCCCCTAGCGGGGTCTACAATGAGCAGTTCTTC